These 11 T cell receptor beta chains originate from one sample sequenced in a study of beta chain features in type 1 diabetes (dated by TCRdb to 2017 to 2018). Libraries were built with the immunoSEQ multiplex PCR assay. The High Capacity cDNA Reverse Transcription Kit was used to reverse transcribe all of the isolated RNA, meaning that expressed TCRB transcripts were what got sequenced. TCRdb mirrors the immuneACCESS table, restricted to in-frame sequences. Some clones are absent from its copies; in checked studies, under half trace to an unresolved V gene, and the reason for the others is unknown. The sample table shows about 250,000 clones, and 13% to 15% are seen once. The top ten clonotypes cover about 0.026% of the sample. The sequenced material came from naive CD4+ T cells from blood. The sample's cell subset or site label is to be understood as: true naive CD4+ T cells. The receptors derive from a middle-aged woman in good health.

There are a few counts of this clone. CDR3 residues: CASSLDPGAGNTIYF. DNA for the CDR3: TGCGCCAGCAGCTTGGATCCAGGCGCTGGAAACACCATATATTTT. The genes are TRBV5-1 and TRBJ1-3; no clear D. The CDR3 length is 15 residues. The ends were cut back, 0 bases at V and 2 bases at J, with 9 bases in the middle. Germline loops: CDR1 SGHRS, CDR2 YFSETQ.

As DNA, the CDR3 is TGTGCCAGCAGTGTAGTCTACGAGCAGTACTTC. Translation gives CASSVVYEQYF. This rearrangement joins TRBV2 to TRBJ2-7, with no clear D. CDR3 length: 11 amino acids. Germline values: CDR1 SNHLY, CDR2 FYNNEI. V was cut by 4 bases and J by 3 bases, with 4 bases left in between.

J is TRBJ1-3 and V is TRBV5-1; tentatively, D is TRBD1 (6 bases). V was pared by 2 bases and J by 0 bases, with 15 bases between. The CDR3 has 17 amino acids. Germline CDR1 SGHRS, CDR2 YFSETQ. CDR3 sequence (DNA): TGCGCCAGCAGCTTATTTGCGGACAGTCTCTCTGGAAACACCATATATTTT. Residues: CASSLFADSLSGNTIYF.

Comment on this clone: The germline gene is not matched at one end of the junction; a read error may be the cause. The genes are TRBV2 and TRBJ2-5, with TRBD2 as a possible D gene (5 bases). CDR3 size: 16 residues. Germline assignment: CDR1 SNHLY and CDR2 FYNNEI. As DNA, the CDR3 is TGTGCCAGCCGTGACTTCCTAGTCACGGGGCAAGAGACCCAGTACTTC. Amino acid sequence: CASRDFLVTGQETQYF.

Only a few counts were recorded for this clone. For the CDR3, the DNA is TGTGCCATCCAGAGGAACTACGAGCAGTACTTC. Its translation: CAIQRNYEQYF. The chain employs TRBV21-1 and TRBJ2-7; TRBD2, as called in the table, went unchecked against the DNA. TRBV21-1 is a pseudogene. This CDR3 has 11 amino acids.

This clone was found a few times. The J gene is TRBJ2-3, the V gene TRBV6-6; D might be TRBD1 (6 bases). CDR1 and CDR2 from the germline V gene are MNHNY and SVGAGI (reference sequence). V lost 2 bases and J lost 4, with 7 bases in between. The CDR3 spans 13 residues. The CDR3 sequence: CASSYPGADTQYF. CDR3 in DNA: TGTGCCAGCAGTTACCCAGGGGCAGATACGCAGTATTTT.

This clone was detected only a few times. A read error may account for a junction end that differs from germline. The chain employs TRBV27 and TRBJ2-7; 12 nucleotides match TRBD1. Germline CDR1 MNHEY, CDR2 SMNVEV (reference sequence). The CDR3 consists of 14 residues. This chain's CDR3 is CASSPRGTGGEEYF. In DNA, the CDR3 is TGTGCCAGCAGTCCAAGGGGGACAGGGGGCGAGGAGTACTTC.

CDR3 residues: CASRAGAPTDGYTF. In DNA form, the CDR3 reads TGTGCCAGCAGGGCAGGGGCCCCCACCGACGGCTACACCTTC. V is TRBV25-1 and J is TRBJ1-2; perhaps TRBD1 as D (6 bases). Deletions cut 6 bases from V and 8 bases from J, with 19 bases between. Germline CDR1 is MGHDK and CDR2 is SYGVNS. This CDR3 has 14 residues.

This clone was found a few times. The chain couples TRBV7-8 to TRBJ2-5, with a weak D call TRBD2 (5 bases). Germline CDR1 SGHVS, CDR2 FQNEAQ. Trimming left V 6 bases short and J 6 bases short, with 11 bases between. This CDR3 is 12 amino acids long. Here the CDR3 DNA reads TGTGCCAGCAGACTTGCGGGCCAGACCCAGTACTTC. It specifies CASRLAGQTQYF.

This clone was counted a few times. The chain has TRBV5-1 and TRBJ1-5, with 7 nucleotides matching TRBD1. The CDR3 extends over 15 amino acids. Germline values: CDR1 SGHRS, CDR2 YFSETQ. The V gene end was trimmed by 3 bases and the J gene end by 3 bases; junction bases not matched to a gene: 6. CDR3 protein: CASSSTGLNNQPQHF. The CDR3 nucleotides read TGCGCCAGCAGCTCGACAGGGTTGAACAATCAGCCCCAGCATTTT.

This clone turned up a few times. The rearrangement links TRBV4-2 to TRBJ2-2; D remains unclear. Trimming took off 3 bases at V and 3 bases at J, with 11 bases between the two ends. The CDR3 loop spans 15 amino acids. The germline V gene encodes CDR1 LGHNA and CDR2 YNFKEQ. For the CDR3, the DNA is TGTGCCAGCAGCCATAACGCGCCCGACACCGGGGAGCTGTTTTTT. Protein: CASSHNAPDTGELFF.